A single sample is the source of the 23 T cell receptor beta chains below, sequenced in a study of monozygotic twins with inflammatory bowel disease. Each CDR3 protein gets one entry in TCRdb, which reprocessed the 5' RACE reads and gives no DNA. The sample shows over 350,000 distinct CDR3 sequences, and just over 2.5% sits with its ten largest clones. The specimen was blood. These TCRs come from a human donor with ulcerative colitis or Crohn's disease, or a healthy co-twin of an affected twin (not recorded which).

J is TRBJ2-7 and V is TRBV13; the TCRdb D gene call, TRBD1, has no DNA to confirm it. Germline assignment: CDR1 PRHDT and CDR2 FYEKMQ (reference sequence). The CDR3 contains 16 residues. CDR3 loop: CASSPRGQGSSYEQYF.

J is TRBJ1-4 and V is TRBV7-2. CDR3 size: 15 residues. Germline CDR1 is SGHTA and CDR2 is FQGNSA. The CDR3 loop reads CASSLVTGPNEKLFF.

J is TRBJ1-1 and V is TRBV7-3. This CDR3 has 18 residues. Germline assignment: CDR1 SGHTA and CDR2 FQGTGA. The CDR3 sequence: CASSLGGSGHLVNTEAFF.

The chain links TRBV5-6 to TRBJ1-1. The CDR3 length is 13 residues. CDR1 SGHDT and CDR2 YYEEEE come from the germline V gene. CDR3 protein: CASRFDTDTEAFF.

This chain joins TRBV6-2 or TRBV6-3 and TRBJ2-3; there is no DNA to check the TCRdb D call of TRBD1. The CDR3 has 15 amino acids. CDR1 is MNHEY, CDR2 SVGEGT, per germline. Here the CDR3 reads CASSYRRGGADTQYF.

The chain has TRBV10-3 and TRBJ2-3; TCRdb's assignment of TRBD2 cannot be checked, as there is no DNA. The CDR3 loop spans 16 amino acids. Germline lookup yields CDR1 ENHRY and CDR2 SYGVKD. Here the CDR3 reads CAINQLAGGSTDTQYF.

The J gene is TRBJ1-4, the V gene TRBV7-9; the TCRdb D gene call, TRBD1, has no DNA to confirm it. The CDR3 consists of 16 residues. In germline, CDR1 is SEHNR, CDR2 FQNEAQ (reference sequence). CDR3: CASSLAGGAFNEKLFF.

V is TRBV20-1 and J is TRBJ2-7; the TRBD2 assignment by TCRdb is unverifiable without DNA. The germline V gene encodes CDR1 DFQATT and CDR2 SNEGSKA (reference sequence). CDR3 length: 15 amino acids. CDR3 in amino acids: CSARDLEGPPYEQYF.

The chain recombines TRBV12-3 or TRBV12-4 with TRBJ1-4. This CDR3 has 15 amino acids. CDR3 sequence: CASSLSGEGEEKLFF.

The chain couples TRBV27 to TRBJ2-2; TCRdb's D gene call, TRBD1, goes unchecked for lack of DNA. Germline V gene data show CDR1 as MNHEY and CDR2 as SMNVEV (reference sequence). CDR3 length equals 18 residues. The CDR3 reads CASSLSYRTGGDTGELFF.

This chain connects TRBV12-3 or TRBV12-4 to TRBJ2-6. This CDR3 region has 13 residues. The CDR3 region is CASTRSGANVLTF.

The chain carries TRBV5-1 and TRBJ2-1; TCRdb reports TRBD1, a call that lacks DNA to check it against. Looked up from germline, CDR1 is SGHRS and CDR2 is YFSETQ. This CDR3 comprises 17 residues. The CDR3 reads CASSRDRGQGSYNEQFF.

V usage is TRBV20-1 and J usage is TRBJ1-1; the D gene TCRdb calls, TRBD1, cannot be checked with no DNA. The CDR3 is 13 residues long. CDR1 is DFQATT and CDR2 is SNEGSKA in the germline V gene (reference sequence). The CDR3 spells CSARADRYTEAFF.

V is TRBV11-2 and J is TRBJ2-7; TCRdb's D call, TRBD1, is unchecked because there is no DNA. CDR3 size: 14 residues. Germline CDR1 SGHAT, CDR2 FQNNGV. The CDR3 is CASSSRWGSYEQYF.

The chain combines TRBV4-1 with TRBJ2-2; the D call from TCRdb, TRBD1, cannot be confirmed without DNA. The germline CDR1 and CDR2 sequences are MGHRA and YSYEKL. This CDR3 region has 16 residues. The CDR3 loop is CASSQDFGGISGELFF.

This chain uses TRBV6-1 with TRBJ2-7. Germline loops: CDR1 MNHNS, CDR2 SASEGT. This CDR3 spans 14 amino acids. The CDR3 protein is CASSEAGGFNEQYF.

This chain uses TRBV5-1 with TRBJ2-1. The length of the CDR3 is 14 residues. Germline CDR1 SGHRS, CDR2 YFSETQ. CDR3: CASSLGASYNEQFF.

V usage is TRBV4-1 and J usage is TRBJ2-7. This CDR3 is built from 13 residues. The germline V gene encodes CDR1 MGHRA and CDR2 YSYEKL. The CDR3 here is CASSQDVAYEQYF.

The chain is built from TRBV28 and TRBJ2-7. Looked up from germline, CDR1 is MDHEN and CDR2 is SYDVKM. The CDR3 sequence is 14 residues long. The CDR3 is CASSLQLTSYEQYF.

The genes are TRBV12-3 or TRBV12-4 and TRBJ2-5. This CDR3 has 11 amino acids. CDR3 residues: CASKVAETQYF.

The chain employs TRBV21-1 and TRBJ2-5; absent DNA, TCRdb's TRBD1 call cannot be checked. TRBV21-1 is termed a pseudogene. The length of the CDR3 is 15 residues. CDR3 amino acids: CASSARQGFGETQYF.

The gene calls are TRBV6-5 and TRBJ2-1; TCRdb returns TRBD1, unconfirmable since there is no DNA. CDR1 MNHEY and CDR2 SVGAGI come from the germline V gene. CDR3 length: 17 residues. CDR3 amino acids: CASSYGGGLASYNEQFF.

The chain couples TRBV4-3 to TRBJ1-2; TCRdb names TRBD1, which stays unverified in the absence of DNA. Germline CDR1 reads LGHNA; CDR2 reads YSLEER. The CDR3 sequence is 15 residues long. The CDR3 region is CASSQVWGTGDGYTF.